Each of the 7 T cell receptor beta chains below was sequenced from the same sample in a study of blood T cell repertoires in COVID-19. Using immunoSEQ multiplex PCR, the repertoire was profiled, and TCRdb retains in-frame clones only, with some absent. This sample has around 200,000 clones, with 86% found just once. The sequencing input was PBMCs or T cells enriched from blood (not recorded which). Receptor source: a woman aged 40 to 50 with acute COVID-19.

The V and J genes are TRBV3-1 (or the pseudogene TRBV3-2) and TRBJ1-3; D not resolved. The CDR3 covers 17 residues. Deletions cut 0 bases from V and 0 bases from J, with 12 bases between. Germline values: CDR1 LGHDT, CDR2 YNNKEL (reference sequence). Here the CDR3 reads CASSQELAAISGNTIYF. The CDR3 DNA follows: TGTGCCAGCAGCCAAGAGTTGGCAGCGATCTCTGGAAACACCATATATTTT.

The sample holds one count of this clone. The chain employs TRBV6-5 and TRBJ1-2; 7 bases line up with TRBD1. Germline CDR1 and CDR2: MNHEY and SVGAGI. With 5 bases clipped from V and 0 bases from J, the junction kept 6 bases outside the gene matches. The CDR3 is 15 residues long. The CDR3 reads CASSLGTAPNYGYTF. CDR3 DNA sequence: TGTGCCAGCAGTCTGGGGACAGCTCCTAACTATGGCTACACCTTC.

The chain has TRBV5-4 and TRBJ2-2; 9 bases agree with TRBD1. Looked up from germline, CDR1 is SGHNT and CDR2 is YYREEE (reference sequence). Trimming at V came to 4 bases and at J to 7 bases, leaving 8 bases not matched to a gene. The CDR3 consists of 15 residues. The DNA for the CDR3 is TGTGCCAGCAGCGGGACACAGGGGGCGGGCGGGGAGCTGTTTTTT. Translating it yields CASSGTQGAGGELFF. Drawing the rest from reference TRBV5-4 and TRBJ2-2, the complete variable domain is ETGVTQSPTHLIKTRGQQVTLRCSSQSGHNTVSWYQQALGQGPQFIFQYYREEENGRGNFPPRFSGLQFPNYSSELNVNALELDDSALYLCASSGTQGAGGELFFGEGSRLTVL.

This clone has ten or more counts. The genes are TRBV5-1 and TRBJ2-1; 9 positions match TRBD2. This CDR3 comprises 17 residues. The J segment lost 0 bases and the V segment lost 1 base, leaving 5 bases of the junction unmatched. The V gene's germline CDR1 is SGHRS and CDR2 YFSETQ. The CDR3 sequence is CASSLPSGASSYNEQFF. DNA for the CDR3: TGCGCCAGCAGCTTGCCTAGCGGGGCCAGCTCCTACAATGAGCAGTTCTTC.

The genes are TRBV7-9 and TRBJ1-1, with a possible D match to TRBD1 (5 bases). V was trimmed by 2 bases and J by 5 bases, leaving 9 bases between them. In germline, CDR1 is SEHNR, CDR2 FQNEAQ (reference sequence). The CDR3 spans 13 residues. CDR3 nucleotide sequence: TGTGCCAGCAGCTTAACCGGGGGGACTGAAGCTTTCTTT. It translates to CASSLTGGTEAFF. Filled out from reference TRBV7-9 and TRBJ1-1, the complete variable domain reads DTGVSQNPRHKITKRGQNVTFRCDPISEHNRLYWYRQTLGQGPEFLTYFQNEAQLEKSRLLSDRFSAERPKGSFSTLEIQRTEQGDSAMYLCASSLTGGTEAFFGQGTRLTVV.

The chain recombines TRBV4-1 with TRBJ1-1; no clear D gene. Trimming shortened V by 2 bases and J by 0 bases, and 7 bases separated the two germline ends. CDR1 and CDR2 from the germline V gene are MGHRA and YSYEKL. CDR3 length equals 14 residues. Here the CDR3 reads CASSQYELNTEAFF. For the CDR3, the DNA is TGCGCCAGCAGCCAATATGAGTTGAACACTGAAGCTTTCTTT.

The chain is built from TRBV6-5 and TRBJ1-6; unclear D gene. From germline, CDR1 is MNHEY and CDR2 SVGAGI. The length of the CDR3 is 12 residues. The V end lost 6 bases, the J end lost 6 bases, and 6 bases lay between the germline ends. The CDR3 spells CASSRVNSPLHF. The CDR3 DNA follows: TGTGCCAGCAGCCGAGTTAATTCACCCCTCCACTTT.